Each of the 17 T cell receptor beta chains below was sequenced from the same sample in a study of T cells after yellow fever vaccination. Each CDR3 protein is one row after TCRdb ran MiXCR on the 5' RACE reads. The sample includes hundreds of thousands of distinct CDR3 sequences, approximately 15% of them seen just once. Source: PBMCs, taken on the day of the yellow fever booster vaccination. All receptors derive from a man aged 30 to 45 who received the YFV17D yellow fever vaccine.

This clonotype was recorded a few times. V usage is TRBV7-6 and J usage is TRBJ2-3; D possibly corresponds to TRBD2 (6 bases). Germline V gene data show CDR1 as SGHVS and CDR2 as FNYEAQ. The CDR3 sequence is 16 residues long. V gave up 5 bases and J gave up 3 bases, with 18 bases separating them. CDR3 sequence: CASSIKAGWGTDTQYF. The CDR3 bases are TGTGCCAGCAGCATTAAAGCGGGTTGGGGAACAGATACGCAGTATTTT.

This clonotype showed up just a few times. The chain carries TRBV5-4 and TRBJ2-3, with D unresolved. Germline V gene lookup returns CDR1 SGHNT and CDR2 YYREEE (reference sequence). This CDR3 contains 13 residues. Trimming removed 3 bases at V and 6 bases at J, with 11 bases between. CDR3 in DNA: TGTGCCAGCAGCTCAATCGGGCGGGATACGCAGTATTTT. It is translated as CASSSIGRDTQYF.

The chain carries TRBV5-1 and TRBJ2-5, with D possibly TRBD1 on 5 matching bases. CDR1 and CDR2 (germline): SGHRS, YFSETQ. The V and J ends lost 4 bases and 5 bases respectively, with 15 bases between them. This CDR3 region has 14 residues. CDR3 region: CASSHGRGRETQYF. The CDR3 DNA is TGCGCCAGCAGCCACGGTAGGGGCCGGGAGACCCAGTACTTC.

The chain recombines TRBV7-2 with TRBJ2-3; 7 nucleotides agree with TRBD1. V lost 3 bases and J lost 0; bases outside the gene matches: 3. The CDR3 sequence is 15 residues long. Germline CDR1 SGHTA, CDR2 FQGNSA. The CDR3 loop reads CASSFRQGSTDTQYF. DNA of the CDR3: TGTGCCAGCAGCTTTCGACAGGGAAGCACAGATACGCAGTATTTT.

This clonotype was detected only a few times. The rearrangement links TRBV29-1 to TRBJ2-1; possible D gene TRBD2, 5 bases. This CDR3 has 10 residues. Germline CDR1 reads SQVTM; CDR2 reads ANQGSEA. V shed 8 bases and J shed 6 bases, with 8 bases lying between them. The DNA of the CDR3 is TGCAGCATCGGACTCAATGAGCAGTTCTTC. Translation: CSIGLNEQFF.

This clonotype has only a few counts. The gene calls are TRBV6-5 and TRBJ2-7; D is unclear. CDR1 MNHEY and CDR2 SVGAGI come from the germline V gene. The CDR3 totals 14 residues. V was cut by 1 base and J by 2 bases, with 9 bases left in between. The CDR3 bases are TGTGCCAGCAGTTACTTTGAACTACCCTACGAGCAGTACTTC. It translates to CASSYFELPYEQYF.

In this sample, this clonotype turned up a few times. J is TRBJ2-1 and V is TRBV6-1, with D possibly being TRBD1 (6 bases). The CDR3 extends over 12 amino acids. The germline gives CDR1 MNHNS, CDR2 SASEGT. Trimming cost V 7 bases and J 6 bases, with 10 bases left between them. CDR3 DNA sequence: TGTGCCAGCAAGTCAGGGGTCAATGAGCAGTTCTTC. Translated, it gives CASKSGVNEQFF.

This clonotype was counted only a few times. CDR3 protein: CATSRDAGGGYEQYF. CDR3 nucleotide sequence: TGTGCCACCAGCAGAGATGCGGGCGGGGGCTACGAGCAGTACTTC. The V call is TRBV15, the J call TRBJ2-7; TRBD2 aligns across 7 bases. Losses at the gene ends were 0 bases for V and 3 bases for J; bases not matched to a gene: 5. The CDR3 consists of 15 residues. Germline CDR1 reads LNHNV; CDR2 reads YYDKDF (reference sequence).

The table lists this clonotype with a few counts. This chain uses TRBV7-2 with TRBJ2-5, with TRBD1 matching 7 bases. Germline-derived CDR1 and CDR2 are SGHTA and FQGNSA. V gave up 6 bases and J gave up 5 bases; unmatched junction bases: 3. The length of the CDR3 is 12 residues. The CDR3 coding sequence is TGTGCCAGCAGAGGACAGGTGGAGACCCAGTACTTC. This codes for CASRGQVETQYF.

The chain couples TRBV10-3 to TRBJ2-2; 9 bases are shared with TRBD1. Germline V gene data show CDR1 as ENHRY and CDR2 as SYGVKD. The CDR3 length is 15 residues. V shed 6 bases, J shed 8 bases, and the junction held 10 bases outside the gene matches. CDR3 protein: CAISGQGKGEGELFF. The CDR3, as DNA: TGTGCCATCAGCGGACAGGGGAAGGGCGAGGGGGAGCTGTTTTTT.

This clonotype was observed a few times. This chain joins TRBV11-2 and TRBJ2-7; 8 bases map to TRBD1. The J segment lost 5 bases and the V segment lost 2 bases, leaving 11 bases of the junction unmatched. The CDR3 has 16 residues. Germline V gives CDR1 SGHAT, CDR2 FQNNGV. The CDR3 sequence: CASSLPLGTGGNEQYF. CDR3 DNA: TGTGCCAGCAGCTTACCGCTGGGGACAGGCGGCAACGAGCAGTACTTC.

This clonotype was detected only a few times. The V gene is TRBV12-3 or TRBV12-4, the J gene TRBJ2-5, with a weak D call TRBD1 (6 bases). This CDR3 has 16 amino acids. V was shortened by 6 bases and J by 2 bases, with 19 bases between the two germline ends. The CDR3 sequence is CASSQVTPRGQETQYF. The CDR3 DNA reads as TGTGCCAGCAGCCAGGTCACCCCGAGGGGGCAAGAGACCCAGTACTTC.

This CDR3 reads CASSSSGRALETQYF. For the CDR3, the DNA is TGTGCCAGCAGTTCGAGCGGGAGGGCGTTGGAGACCCAGTACTTC. The chain uses TRBV6-5 and TRBJ2-5, with 10 bases that match TRBD2. The CDR3 extends over 15 amino acids. V gave up 4 bases and J gave up 5 bases; unmatched junction bases: 7. Germline assignment: CDR1 MNHEY and CDR2 SVGAGI.

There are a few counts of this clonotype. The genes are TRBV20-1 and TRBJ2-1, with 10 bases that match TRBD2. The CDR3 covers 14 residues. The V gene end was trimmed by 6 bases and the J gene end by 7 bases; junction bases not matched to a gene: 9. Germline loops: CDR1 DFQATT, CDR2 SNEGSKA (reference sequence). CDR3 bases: TGCAGTGCCCCTCTAGCGGGAGTAGGGAATGAGCAGTTCTTC. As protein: CSAPLAGVGNEQFF.

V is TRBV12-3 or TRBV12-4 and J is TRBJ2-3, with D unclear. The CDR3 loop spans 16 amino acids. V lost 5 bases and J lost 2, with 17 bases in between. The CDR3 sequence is CASSRDSLRSTDTQYF. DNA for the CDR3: TGTGCCAGCAGTAGGGATAGTCTCCGGTCCACAGATACGCAGTATTTT.

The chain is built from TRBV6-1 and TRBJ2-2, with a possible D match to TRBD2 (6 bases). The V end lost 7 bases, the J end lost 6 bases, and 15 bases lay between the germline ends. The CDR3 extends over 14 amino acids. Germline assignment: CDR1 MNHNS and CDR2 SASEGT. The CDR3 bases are TGTGCCAGCACCGGGACTTTACTCTCCGGGGAGCTGTTTTTT. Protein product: CASTGTLLSGELFF.

The CDR3 DNA reads as TGCGCCAGCAGCCAAGGGAGAGGGAGGGAGCAGTACTTC. It is translated as CASSQGRGREQYF. The chain couples TRBV4-3 to TRBJ2-7, with D perhaps matching TRBD2 (6 bases). This CDR3 is 13 amino acids long. The ends were cut back, 1 base at V and 7 bases at J, with 11 bases in the middle. Germline V gene sequence: CDR1 LGHNA, CDR2 YSLEER.